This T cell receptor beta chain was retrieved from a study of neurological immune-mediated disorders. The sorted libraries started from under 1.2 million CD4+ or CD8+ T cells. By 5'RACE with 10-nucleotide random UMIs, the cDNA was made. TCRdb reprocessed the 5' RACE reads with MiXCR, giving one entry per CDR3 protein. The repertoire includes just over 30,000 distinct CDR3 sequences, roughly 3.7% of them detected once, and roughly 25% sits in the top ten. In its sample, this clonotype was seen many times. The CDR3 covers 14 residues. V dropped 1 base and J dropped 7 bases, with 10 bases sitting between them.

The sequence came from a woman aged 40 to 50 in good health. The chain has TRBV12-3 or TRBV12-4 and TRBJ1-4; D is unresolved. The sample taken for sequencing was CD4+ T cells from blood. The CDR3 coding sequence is TGTGCCAGCAGTTTAGACACTCGAGGTGAAAAACTGTTTTTT. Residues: CASSLDTRGEKLFF.